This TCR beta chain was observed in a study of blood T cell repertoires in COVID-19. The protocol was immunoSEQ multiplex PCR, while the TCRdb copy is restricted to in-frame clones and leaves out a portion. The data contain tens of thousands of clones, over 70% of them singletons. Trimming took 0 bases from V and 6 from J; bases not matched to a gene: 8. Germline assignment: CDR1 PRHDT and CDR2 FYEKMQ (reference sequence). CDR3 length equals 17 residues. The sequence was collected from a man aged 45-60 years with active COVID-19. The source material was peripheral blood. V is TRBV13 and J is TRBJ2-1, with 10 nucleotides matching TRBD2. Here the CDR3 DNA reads TGTGCCAGCAGCTTAGGGGCCCGGACTAGCGGCCTCAATGAGCAGTTCTTC. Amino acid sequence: CASSLGARTSGLNEQFF.